This T cell receptor (beta chain) was found in a study of T cell repertoires in cytomegalovirus infection. From the reads, TCRdb called clonotypes with MiXCR, one entry per CDR3 protein. The data contain roughly 230,000 distinct CDR3 sequences, approximately 15% of them singletons. Study results and caveats: In two of eight donors, the top clonotype was HLA-C-restricted CMV-specific.

This clonotype was counted at least ten times. Its antigen is as yet unknown. The CDR3 loop spans 15 amino acids. V lost 1 base, J lost 7 bases, and 6 bases stayed unmatched. Per the germline V gene, CDR1 is SGHVS and CDR2 is FNYEAQ. V usage is TRBV7-6 and J usage is TRBJ2-1; 8 nucleotides line up with TRBD2. This clonotype originated in a human donor in good health (CMV status not recorded). Some clones in this sample may be carry-over from other donors' samples. The sequenced sample was CD8+ T cells from PBMCs. CDR3: CASSLVAGPGNEQFF. The CDR3 coding sequence is TGTGCCAGCAGCTTAGTAGCGGGGCCTGGGAATGAGCAGTTCTTC.